This T cell receptor beta chain was sequenced for a study of blood T cell repertoires in COVID-19. This clone turned up a few times. Original processing notes: Nucleated cell number was recorded as an estimate derived from reference gene primer amplification. Method: immunoSEQ multiplex PCR; TCRdb's copy keeps in-frame clones and lacks some. The DNA was the basis for D and trimming; V, J and clone size are from that table. Of 160,000 or so clones listed, approximately 80% are singletons. Each participant's cohort was designated according to participant-reported clinical history. Germline values: CDR1 SGHKS, CDR2 YYEKEE (reference sequence). The CDR3 consists of 12 residues. V lost 0 bases and J 10 bases, leaving 10 bases between the germline ends.

The sequence derives from a man aged 35-49 years who had recovered from COVID-19. The specimen sequenced was PBMCs or T cells enriched from blood (not recorded which). This chain joins TRBV5-5 and TRBJ1-2, with D possibly TRBD1 on 5 matching bases. The CDR3 loop reads CASSLAGRAYTF. The DNA for the CDR3 is TGTGCCAGCAGCTTGGCAGGCAGGGCCTACACCTTC.